Listed here is a single TCR beta chain. The record originates from a study of T cell changes during pregnancy in multiple sclerosis. V dropped 7 bases and J dropped 5 bases, with 17 bases sitting between them. The CDR3 runs 15 residues. CDR1 is MNHEY and CDR2 is SVGAGI in the germline V gene. Sequenced by immunoSEQ multiplex PCR; TCRdb stores in-frame clones only, minus some. Seen here are approximately 53,000 clones, 85% to 95% observed once, and the top ten hold 0.55% to 0.65%. V and J are TRBV6-5 and TRBJ1-4, with D possibly matching TRBD1 (6 bases). The TCR originated in a female donor in good health, enrolled as a control in a pregnancy study. The source was CD4+ T cells from peripheral blood mononuclear cells, collected after pregnancy. Here the CDR3 reads CASTNAGQRNEKLFF. The CDR3 bases are TGTGCCAGCACCAACGCCGGACAGAGGAATGAAAAACTGTTTTTT.